This T cell receptor beta chain was identified in a study of blood T cell repertoires in COVID-19. Study details: Specimens from acute and convalescent COVID-19 originated in the United States, Italy and Spain.

V lost 0 bases to trimming and J lost 4 bases, with 13 bases between them. CDR1 GTSNPN and CDR2 SVGIG come from the germline V gene (reference sequence). The CDR3 is made up of 15 amino acids. Sequencing was performed with immunoSEQ multiplex PCR; in TCRdb, only in-frame clones are kept and a portion is missing. Here the sample spans under 300,000 clones, 81% being singletons. Sample: peripheral blood. The genes are TRBV30 and TRBJ1-3; D gene ambiguous. The TCR sequence derives from a woman aged 55-69 years with active or convalescent COVID-19. This CDR3 reads CAWSVLGWEGNTIYF. Here the CDR3 DNA reads TGTGCCTGGAGTGTACTAGGGTGGGAAGGAAACACCATATATTTT.